The rows below give T cell receptor beta chains drawn from one sample of a study of blood T cell repertoires in COVID-19. Using immunoSEQ multiplex PCR, the repertoire was profiled, and TCRdb retains in-frame clones only, with some absent. Counted here are about 36,000 clones, about 85% occurring once; the ten biggest clones make up under 15%. The sequenced sample consisted of peripheral blood. These TCRs come from a human donor in a cohort sampled during active COVID-19. Both conserved end residues are part of each CDR3. Each record gives: CDR3 DNA, CDR3 protein, V gene, D gene, J gene, clone size. D genes are given only for firm matches. Clone size is given for some rows only: seen once, a few or many times, or a class if the clone is expanded.

TGTGCCAGCAGTTACTCGAACGCAGGGGGCAGTGAGCAGTTCTTC	CASSYSNAGGSEQFF	TRBV6-5	TRBD1	TRBJ2-1	.
TGTGCCAGCTCACCCCAAGCGGGGAGGGAGACCCAGTACTTC	CASSPQAGRETQYF	TRBV18	TRBD2	TRBJ2-5	.
TGTGCCAGCCTTGGCGAACCAGGACACGGTCACTCTGGAAACACCATATATTTT	CASLGEPGHGHSGNTIYF	TRBV6-4	.	TRBJ1-3	few
TGTGCCAGCAGCCAAGAGTCCGGCCAGCTAGCGCAGTATTTT	CASSQESGQLAQYF	TRBV4-2	.	TRBJ2-3	.
TGTGCCAGTACCGAATCAGGGGGAATGGACTATGGCTACACCTTC	CASTESGGMDYGYTF	TRBV19	TRBD1	TRBJ1-2	.
TGTGCCATCAGTGTCAACAGGAATGGCTACACCTTC	CAISVNRNGYTF	TRBV10-3	.	TRBJ1-2	.
TGTGCCTGGAAAGGGCAGGGAAGCACTGAAGCTTTCTTT	CAWKGQGSTEAFF	TRBV30	.	TRBJ1-1	.
TGTGCCAGCAGCCCGCGCAGACAAAATCAGCCCCAGCATTTT	CASSPRRQNQPQHF	TRBV7-2	.	TRBJ1-5	.
TGTGCCAGCAGCAAAGACCGCAGGGATTACCCCGGAAACACCATATATTTT	CASSKDRRDYPGNTIYF	TRBV21-1	.	TRBJ1-3	.
TGTGCCAGCAGCCCGGGACTAGCGGACCAAGAGACCCAGTACTTC	CASSPGLADQETQYF	TRBV6-2/TRBV6-3	TRBD2	TRBJ2-5	medium-sized
TGCGCCAGCAGCCAAGCCTCGGGGGGGCCGAATACGCAGTATTTT	CASSQASGGPNTQYF	TRBV4-3	TRBD2	TRBJ2-3	once
TGTGCCAGCAGCTTAGAGAACGTGGGTAGCGGGGGGAAAGAGACCCAGTACTTC	CASSLENVGSGGKETQYF	TRBV7-2	TRBD2	TRBJ2-5	.
TGCGCCAGCAGCTCCCGACCCGGGGAAGGCTACACCTTC	CASSSRPGEGYTF	TRBV5-1	.	TRBJ1-2	.
TGCGCCAGCAGTCGGACAGGGTATAATAGCAATCAGCCCCAGCATTTT	CASSRTGYNSNQPQHF	TRBV10-2	TRBD1	TRBJ1-5	.
TGTGCCAGTAGTAGAGGACTAACCTCGTACGAGCAGTACTTC	CASSRGLTSYEQYF	TRBV19	.	TRBJ2-7	once
TGTGCCAGCAGTTTACAATATGGCTACACCTTC	CASSLQYGYTF	TRBV12-3/TRBV12-4	.	TRBJ1-2	.
TGTGCCAGCAGCCTCCCCGGCGCGGGGGTATTAACTGAAGCTTTCTTT	CASSLPGAGVLTEAFF	TRBV5-4	.	TRBJ1-1	.
TGTGCCAGCAGCCTGGACAGGGAAGATACGCAGTATTTT	CASSLDREDTQYF	TRBV11-1	TRBD1	TRBJ2-3	.
TGTGCCAGCAGCCCAGGTCCCCTCTCGAAAGATACGCAGTATTTT	CASSPGPLSKDTQYF	TRBV7-2	.	TRBJ2-3	.
TGCGCCAGCAGCTTGGGGAGGGATTCACCCCTCCACTTT	CASSLGRDSPLHF	TRBV5-1	.	TRBJ1-6	.
TGTGCCAGCAGTTCGCCGGGACAGGGGGGGGACACCCAGTACTTC	CASSSPGQGGDTQYF	TRBV6-5	TRBD1	TRBJ2-5	.
TGCGCCAGCAGCACCGGGACAGGGGGGACCGAGCAGTACTTC	CASSTGTGGTEQYF	TRBV5-1	TRBD1	TRBJ2-7	.
TGCGCCAGCAGCTTGGCGAGTTCTACGAACACCGGGGAGCTGTTTTTT	CASSLASSTNTGELFF	TRBV5-1	.	TRBJ2-2	.
TGTGCCAGCAGTCCCCTCCCGGACAGGGGCTATGGCTACACCTTC	CASSPLPDRGYGYTF	TRBV27	TRBD1	TRBJ1-2	.
TGCAGCGTCGCCCCAGTTACAACTAATGAAAAACTGTTTTTT	CSVAPVTTNEKLFF	TRBV29-1	.	TRBJ1-4	.
TGTGCCAGCAGCCCTCGACAGGGATCCCAAGAGACCCAGTACTTC	CASSPRQGSQETQYF	TRBV7-3	TRBD1	TRBJ2-5	.
TGTGCCAGCAGCCAACAGATTATTCAGAACACTGAAGCTTTCTTT	CASSQQIIQNTEAFF	TRBV14	.	TRBJ1-1	.
TGTGCCAGCAGCGCGGACAGGGGCGTTCATCAGCCCCAGCATTTT	CASSADRGVHQPQHF	TRBV7-2	TRBD1	TRBJ1-5	.
TGTGCCACCAGCAGAGGTGGCGCAGGCAACTATGGCTACACCTTC	CATSRGGAGNYGYTF	TRBV15	.	TRBJ1-2	few
TGTGCCAGCAGCTTAGGGAAGACAGGGGCTGAGTGGCCCCAGCATTTT	CASSLGKTGAEWPQHF	TRBV7-8	TRBD1	TRBJ1-5	.
TGTTCTACCCATGCCGGGGACAGCTCTCGATTTTATGGCTACACCTTC	CSTHAGDSSRFYGYTF	TRBV28	TRBD1	TRBJ1-2	.
TGTGCCAGCAGTGAAGATCAGGGGAGTTTTACTAATGAAAAACTGTTTTTT	CASSEDQGSFTNEKLFF	TRBV25-1	.	TRBJ1-4	.
TGTGCCAGTAGTAACCAACCCGGGGGGTACGAGCAGTACTTC	CASSNQPGGYEQYF	TRBV19	TRBD2	TRBJ2-7	.
TGTGCCTGGAGTGTAGAGCGGGGGGTAGATACGCAGTATTTT	CAWSVERGVDTQYF	TRBV30	TRBD2	TRBJ2-3	few
.	CAWGQGSGCSPLHF	TRBV21-1	.	TRBJ1-6	few
TGTGCCAGTAGTATTCGGACAGATCGGGGCTACACCTTC	CASSIRTDRGYTF	TRBV19	.	TRBJ1-2	.
TGTGCCAGCAGTTACGGAGCGGGGGGACCCACAGATACGCAGTATTTT	CASSYGAGGPTDTQYF	TRBV6-2/TRBV6-3	TRBD2	TRBJ2-3	.
TGTGCCAGCAGCTTCGGGACAGGCAACAATGAGCAGTTCTTC	CASSFGTGNNEQFF	TRBV6-5	TRBD1	TRBJ2-1	.
TGTGCCAGCAGCTCTAGGGGGACAACAGCTTTCTTT	CASSSRGTTAFF	TRBV7-9	.	TRBJ1-1	once